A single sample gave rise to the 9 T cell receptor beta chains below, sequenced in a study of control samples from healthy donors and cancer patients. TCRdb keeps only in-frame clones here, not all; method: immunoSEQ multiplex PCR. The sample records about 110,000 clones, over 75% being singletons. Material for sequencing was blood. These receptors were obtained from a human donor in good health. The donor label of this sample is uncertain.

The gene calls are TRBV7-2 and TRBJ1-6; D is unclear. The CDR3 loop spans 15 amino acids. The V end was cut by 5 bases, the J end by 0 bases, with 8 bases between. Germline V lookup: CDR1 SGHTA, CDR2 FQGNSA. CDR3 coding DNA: TGTGCCAGCAGCCATCATAGCTCCTATAATTCACCCCTCCACTTT. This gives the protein CASSHHSSYNSPLHF.

Here the CDR3 reads CASSQDSTDTQYF. In DNA form, the CDR3 reads TGTGCCAGCAGCCAAGACAGCACAGATACGCAGTATTTT. This chain links TRBV3-1 (or the pseudogene TRBV3-2) with TRBJ2-3, with D uncertain. V shed 0 bases and J shed 0 bases, with 1 base lying between them. Germline V lookup: CDR1 LGHDT, CDR2 YNNKEL (reference sequence). The CDR3 has 13 residues.

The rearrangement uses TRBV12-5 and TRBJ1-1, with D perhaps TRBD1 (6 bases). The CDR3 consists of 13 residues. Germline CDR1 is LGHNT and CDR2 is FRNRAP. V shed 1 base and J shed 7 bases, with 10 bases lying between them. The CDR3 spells CASGLGGQREAFF. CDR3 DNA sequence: TGTGCTAGTGGTTTGGGCGGACAGCGTGAAGCTTTCTTT. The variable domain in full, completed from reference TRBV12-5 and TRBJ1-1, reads DARVTQTPRHKVTEMGQEVTMRCQPILGHNTVFWYRQTMMQGLELLAYFRNRAPLDDSGMPKDRFSAEMPDATLATLKIQPSEPRDSAVYFCASGLGGQREAFFGQGTRLTVV.

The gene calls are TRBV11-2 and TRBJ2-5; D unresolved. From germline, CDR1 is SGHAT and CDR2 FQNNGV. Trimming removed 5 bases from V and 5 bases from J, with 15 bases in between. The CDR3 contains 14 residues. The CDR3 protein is CASSQRTAVETQYF. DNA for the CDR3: TGTGCCAGCAGCCAGAGAACAGCCGTGGAGACCCAGTACTTC.

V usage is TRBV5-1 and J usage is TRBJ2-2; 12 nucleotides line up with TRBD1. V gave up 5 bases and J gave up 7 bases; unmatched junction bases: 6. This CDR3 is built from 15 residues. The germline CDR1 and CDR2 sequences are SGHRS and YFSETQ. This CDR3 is CASRGTGGAIGELFF. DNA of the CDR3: TGCGCCAGCAGAGGGACAGGGGGCGCAATCGGGGAGCTGTTTTTT.

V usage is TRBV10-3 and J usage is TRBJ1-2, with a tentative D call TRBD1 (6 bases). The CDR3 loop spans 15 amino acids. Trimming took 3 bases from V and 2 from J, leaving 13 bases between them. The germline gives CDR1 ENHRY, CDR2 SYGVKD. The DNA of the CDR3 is TGTGCCATCAGTGATTTCGAGCAGGGGAACTATGGCTACACCTTC. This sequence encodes CAISDFEQGNYGYTF.

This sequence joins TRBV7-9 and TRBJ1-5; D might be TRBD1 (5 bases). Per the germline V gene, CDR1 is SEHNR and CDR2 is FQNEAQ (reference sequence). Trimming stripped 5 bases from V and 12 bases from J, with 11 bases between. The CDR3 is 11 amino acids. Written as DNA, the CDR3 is TGTGCCAGCAGCGCGGGGGAGCTCCAGCATTTT. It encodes CASSAGELQHF.

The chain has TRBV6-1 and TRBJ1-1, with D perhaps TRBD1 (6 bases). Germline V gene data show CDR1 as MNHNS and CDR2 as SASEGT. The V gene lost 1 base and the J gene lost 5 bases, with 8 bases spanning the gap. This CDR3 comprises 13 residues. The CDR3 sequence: CASSEEQGTEAFF. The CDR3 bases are TGTGCCAGCAGTGAAGAGCAGGGGACTGAAGCTTTCTTT.

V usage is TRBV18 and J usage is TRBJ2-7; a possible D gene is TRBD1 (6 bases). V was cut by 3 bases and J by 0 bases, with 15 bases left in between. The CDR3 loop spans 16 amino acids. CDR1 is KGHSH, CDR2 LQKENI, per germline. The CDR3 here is CASSPPDRNISYEQYF. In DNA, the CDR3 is TGTGCCAGCTCACCGCCCGACAGGAATATCTCCTACGAGCAGTACTTC. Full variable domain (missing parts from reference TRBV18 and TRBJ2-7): NAGVMQNPRHLVRRRGQEARLRCSPMKGHSHVYWYRQLPEEGLKFMVYLQKENIIDESGMPKERFSAEFPKEGPSILRIQQVVRGDSAAYFCASSPPDRNISYEQYFGPGTRLTVT.